These 2 T cell receptor beta chains share one sample of origin, sequenced in a study of T cell responses to AZD1222 COVID-19 vaccine. Sequencing used immunoSEQ multiplex PCR; TCRdb keeps in-frame clones, though not all of them. In the table there are approximately 88,000 clones, roughly nine tenths of which are singletons. The specimen comprised peripheral blood, sampled 28 days after the second AZD1222 dose. All receptors derive from an adult who received the AZD1222 COVID-19 vaccine.

The chain is built from TRBV11-2 and TRBJ2-2; the D gene is possibly TRBD2 (6 bases). Per the germline V gene, CDR1 is SGHAT and CDR2 is FQNNGV. Trimming removed 4 bases from V and 0 bases from J, with 9 bases in between. This CDR3 contains 15 residues. The CDR3 sequence: CASSWTKTNTGELFF. The DNA for the CDR3 is TGTGCCAGCAGCTGGACTAAGACGAACACCGGGGAGCTGTTTTTT.

The chain joins TRBV2 to TRBJ1-5, with a weak D call TRBD1 (6 bases). The CDR3 is made up of 13 amino acids. The V and J ends lost 4 bases and 3 bases respectively, with 7 bases between them. Looked up from germline, CDR1 is SNHLY and CDR2 is FYNNEI. CDR3 nucleotide sequence: TGTGCCAGCAGTGGACAGGCCAATCAGCCCCAGCATTTT. As protein: CASSGQANQPQHF.